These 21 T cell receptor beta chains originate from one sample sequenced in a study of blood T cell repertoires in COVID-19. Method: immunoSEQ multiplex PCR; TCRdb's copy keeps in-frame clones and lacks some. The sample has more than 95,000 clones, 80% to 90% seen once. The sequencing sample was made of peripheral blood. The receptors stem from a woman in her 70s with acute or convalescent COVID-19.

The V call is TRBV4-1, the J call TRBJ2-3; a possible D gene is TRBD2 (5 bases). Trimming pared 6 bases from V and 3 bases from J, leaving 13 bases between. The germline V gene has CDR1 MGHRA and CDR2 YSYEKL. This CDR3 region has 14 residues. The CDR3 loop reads CASRRLTSTDTQYF. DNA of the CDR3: TGCGCCAGCAGGCGTCTAACTAGTACAGATACGCAGTATTTT.

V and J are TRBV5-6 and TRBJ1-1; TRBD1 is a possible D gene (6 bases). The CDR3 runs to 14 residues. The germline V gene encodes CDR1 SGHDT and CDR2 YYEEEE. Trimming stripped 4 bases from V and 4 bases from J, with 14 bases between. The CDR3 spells CASSPTGPPTEAFF. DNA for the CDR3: TGTGCCAGCAGCCCAACAGGGCCCCCCACTGAAGCTTTCTTT.

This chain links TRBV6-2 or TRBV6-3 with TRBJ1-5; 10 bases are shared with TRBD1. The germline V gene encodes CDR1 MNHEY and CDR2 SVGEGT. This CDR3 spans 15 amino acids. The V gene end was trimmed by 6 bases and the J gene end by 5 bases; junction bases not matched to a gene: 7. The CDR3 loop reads CASSQGTGVYQPQHF. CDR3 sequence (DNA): TGTGCCAGCAGCCAGGGGACAGGGGTGTATCAGCCCCAGCATTTT.

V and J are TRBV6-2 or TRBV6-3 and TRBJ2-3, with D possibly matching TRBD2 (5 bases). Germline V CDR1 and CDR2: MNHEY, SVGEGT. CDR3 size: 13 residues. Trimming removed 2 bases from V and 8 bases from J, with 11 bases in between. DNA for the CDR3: TGTGCCAGCAGTTACGCCTCGGGGTTTACGCAGTATTTT. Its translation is CASSYASGFTQYF.

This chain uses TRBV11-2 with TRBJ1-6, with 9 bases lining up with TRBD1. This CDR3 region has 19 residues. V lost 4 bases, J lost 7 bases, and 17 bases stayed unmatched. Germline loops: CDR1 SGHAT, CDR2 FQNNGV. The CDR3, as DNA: TGTGCCAGCAGCTCCAAACAGGGGGCTGGATTTAAGGGGAATTCACCCCTCCACTTT. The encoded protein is CASSSKQGAGFKGNSPLHF.

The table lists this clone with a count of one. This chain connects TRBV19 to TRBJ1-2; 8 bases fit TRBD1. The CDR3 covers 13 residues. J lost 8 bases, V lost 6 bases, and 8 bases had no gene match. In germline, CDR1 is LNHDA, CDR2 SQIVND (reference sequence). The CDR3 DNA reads TGTGCCAGTAGCAATGACAGGGGTGGCGGCTACACCTTC. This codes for CASSNDRGGGYTF.

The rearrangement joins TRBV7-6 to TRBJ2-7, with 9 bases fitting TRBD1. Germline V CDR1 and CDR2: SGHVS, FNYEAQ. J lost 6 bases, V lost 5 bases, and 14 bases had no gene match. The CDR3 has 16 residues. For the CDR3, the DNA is TGTGCCAGCAGCCCCGTTGGGGGGACAGGGATCGGCGAGCAGTACTTC. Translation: CASSPVGGTGIGEQYF.

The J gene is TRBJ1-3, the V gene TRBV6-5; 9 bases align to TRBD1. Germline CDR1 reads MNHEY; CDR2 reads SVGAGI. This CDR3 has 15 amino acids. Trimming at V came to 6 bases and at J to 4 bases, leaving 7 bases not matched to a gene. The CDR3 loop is CASSLGQGRGNTIYF. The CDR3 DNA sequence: TGTGCCAGCAGCCTCGGACAGGGGAGAGGAAACACCATATATTTT.

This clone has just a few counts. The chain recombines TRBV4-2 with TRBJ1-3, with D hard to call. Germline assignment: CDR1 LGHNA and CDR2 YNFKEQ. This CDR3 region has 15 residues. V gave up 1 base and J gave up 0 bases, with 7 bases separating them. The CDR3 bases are TGTGCCAGCAGCCAAGTAGTGAGCTCTGGAAACACCATATATTTT. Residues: CASSQVVSSGNTIYF.

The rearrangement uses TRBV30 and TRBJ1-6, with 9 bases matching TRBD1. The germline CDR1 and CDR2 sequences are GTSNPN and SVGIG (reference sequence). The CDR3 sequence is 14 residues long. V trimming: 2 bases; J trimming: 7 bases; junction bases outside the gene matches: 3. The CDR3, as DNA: TGTGCCTGGAGTACGGGACAGGGAAATTCACCCCTCCACTTT. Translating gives CAWSTGQGNSPLHF.

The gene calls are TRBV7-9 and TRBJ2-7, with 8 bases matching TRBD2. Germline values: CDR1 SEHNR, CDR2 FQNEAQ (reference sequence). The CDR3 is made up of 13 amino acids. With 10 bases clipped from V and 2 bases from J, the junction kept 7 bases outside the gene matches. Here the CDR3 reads CATAGGRAYEQYF. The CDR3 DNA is TGTGCCACCGCGGGGGGACGGGCCTACGAGCAGTACTTC. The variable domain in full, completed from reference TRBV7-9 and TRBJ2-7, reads DTGVSQNPRHKITKRGQNVTFRCDPISEHNRLYWYRQTLGQGPEFLTYFQNEAQLEKSRLLSDRFSAERPKGSFSTLEIQRTEQGDSAMYLCATAGGRAYEQYFGPGTRLTVT.

CDR3 DNA sequence: TGTGCCAGCAGCTTAGTCGCCCCCCCGGAGCAGTACTTC. Translating gives CASSLVAPPEQYF. The rearrangement links TRBV6-5 to TRBJ2-7; D is undetermined. There are 13 residues in the CDR3. Germline V gives CDR1 MNHEY, CDR2 SVGAGI. Trimming stripped 6 bases from V and 7 bases from J, with 16 bases between.

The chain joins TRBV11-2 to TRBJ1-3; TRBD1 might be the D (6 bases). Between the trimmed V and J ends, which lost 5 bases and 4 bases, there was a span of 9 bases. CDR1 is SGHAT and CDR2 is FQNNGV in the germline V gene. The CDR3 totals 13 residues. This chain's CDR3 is CASSSTGGNTIYF. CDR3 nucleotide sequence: TGTGCCAGCAGCAGTACAGGGGGAAACACCATATATTTT.

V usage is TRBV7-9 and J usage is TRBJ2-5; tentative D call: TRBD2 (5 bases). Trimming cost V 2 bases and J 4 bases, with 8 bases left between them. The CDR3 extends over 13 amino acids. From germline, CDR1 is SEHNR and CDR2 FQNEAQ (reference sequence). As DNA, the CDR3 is TGTGCCAGCAGCTTATTGGGGAGAGAGACCCAGTACTTC. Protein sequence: CASSLLGRETQYF.

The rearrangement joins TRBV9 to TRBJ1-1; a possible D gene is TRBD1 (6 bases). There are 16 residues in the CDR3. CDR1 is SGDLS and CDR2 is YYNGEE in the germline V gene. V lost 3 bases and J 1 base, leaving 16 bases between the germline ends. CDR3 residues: CASSDAQGKGNTEAFF. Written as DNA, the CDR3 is TGTGCCAGCAGCGATGCCCAGGGGAAAGGGAACACTGAAGCTTTCTTT. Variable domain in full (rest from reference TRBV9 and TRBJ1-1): DSGVTQTPKHLITATGQRVTLRCSPRSGDLSVYWYQQSLDQGLQFLIQYYNGEERAKGNILERFSAQQFPDLHSELNLSSLELGDSALYFCASSDAQGKGNTEAFFGQGTRLTVV.

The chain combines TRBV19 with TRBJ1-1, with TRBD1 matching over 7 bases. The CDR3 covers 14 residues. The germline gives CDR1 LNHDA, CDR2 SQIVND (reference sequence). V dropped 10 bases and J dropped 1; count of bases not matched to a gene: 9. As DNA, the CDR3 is TGTGCCACAAAGACCGGACAGGCGAACACTGAAGCTTTCTTT. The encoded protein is CATKTGQANTEAFF. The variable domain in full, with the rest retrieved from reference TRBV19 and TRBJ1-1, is DGGITQSPKYLFRKEGQNVTLSCEQNLNHDAMYWYRQDPGQGLRLIYYSQIVNDFQKGDIAEGYSVSREKKESFPLTVTSAQKNPTAFYLCATKTGQANTEAFFGQGTRLTVV.

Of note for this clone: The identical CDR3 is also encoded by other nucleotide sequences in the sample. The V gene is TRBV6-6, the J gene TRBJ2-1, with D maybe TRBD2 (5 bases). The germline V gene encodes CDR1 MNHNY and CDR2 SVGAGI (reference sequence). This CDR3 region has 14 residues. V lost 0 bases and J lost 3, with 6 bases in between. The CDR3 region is CASSYSRVYNEQFF. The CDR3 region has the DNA TGTGCCAGCAGTTACTCGAGGGTCTACAATGAGCAGTTCTTC.

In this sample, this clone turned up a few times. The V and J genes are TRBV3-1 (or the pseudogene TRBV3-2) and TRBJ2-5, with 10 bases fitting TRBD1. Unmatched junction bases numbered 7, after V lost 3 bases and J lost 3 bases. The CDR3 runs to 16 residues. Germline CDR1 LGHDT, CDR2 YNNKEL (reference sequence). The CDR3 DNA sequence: TGTGCCAGCAGCCACCGACGACAGGGGGCAAAAGAGACCCAGTACTTC. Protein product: CASSHRRQGAKETQYF.

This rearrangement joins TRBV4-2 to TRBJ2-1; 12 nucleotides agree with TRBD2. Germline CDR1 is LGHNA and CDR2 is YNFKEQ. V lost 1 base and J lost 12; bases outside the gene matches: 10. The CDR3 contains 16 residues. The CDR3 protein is CASSQGGLAGGIGQFF. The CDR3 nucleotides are TGTGCCAGCAGCCAAGGAGGCCTAGCGGGGGGGATAGGGCAGTTCTTC.

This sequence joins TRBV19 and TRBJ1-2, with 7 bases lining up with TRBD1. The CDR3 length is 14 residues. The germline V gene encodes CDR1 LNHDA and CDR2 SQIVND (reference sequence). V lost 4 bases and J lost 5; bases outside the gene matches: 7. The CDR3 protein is CASSRSGTAYGYTF. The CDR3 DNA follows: TGTGCCAGTAGTAGATCCGGGACAGCTTATGGCTACACCTTC.

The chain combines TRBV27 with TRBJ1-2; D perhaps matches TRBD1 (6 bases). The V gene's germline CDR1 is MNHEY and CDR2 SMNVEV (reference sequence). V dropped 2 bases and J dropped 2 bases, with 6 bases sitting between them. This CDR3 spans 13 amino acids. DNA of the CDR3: TGTGCCAGCAGTTTAAGGGGGAACTATGGCTACACCTTC. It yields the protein CASSLRGNYGYTF.